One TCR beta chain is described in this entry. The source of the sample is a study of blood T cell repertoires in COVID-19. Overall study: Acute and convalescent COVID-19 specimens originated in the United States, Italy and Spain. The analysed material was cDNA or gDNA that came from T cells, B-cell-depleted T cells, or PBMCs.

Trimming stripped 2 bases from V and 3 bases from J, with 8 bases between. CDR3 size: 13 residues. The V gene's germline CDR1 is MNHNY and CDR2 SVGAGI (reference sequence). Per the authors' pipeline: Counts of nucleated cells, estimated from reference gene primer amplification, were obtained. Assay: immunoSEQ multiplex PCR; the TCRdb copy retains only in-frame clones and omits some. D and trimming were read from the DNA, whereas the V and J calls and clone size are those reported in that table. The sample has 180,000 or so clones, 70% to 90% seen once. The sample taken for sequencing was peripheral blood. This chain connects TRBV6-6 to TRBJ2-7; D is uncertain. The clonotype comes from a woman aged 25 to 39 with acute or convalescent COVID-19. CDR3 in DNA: TGTGCCAGCAGTTACGAAAGCAACTACGAGCAGTACTTC. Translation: CASSYESNYEQYF.